The 31 T cell receptor beta chains presented below share a single source sample, sequenced in a study of human T cells and chemical hapten exposure. TCRdb recomputed calls from the RACE reads with MiXCR, one row per CDR3 protein. The sample lists some 380,000 distinct CDR3 sequences; roughly 4.8% were seen once. As to time point: patch test 1, 2 weeks after DPC sensitization. Treatment here: therapeutic diphenylcyclopropenone sensitization with weekly scalp DPC. Sequenced here: whole blood, sampled in connection with sensitization to the hapten diphenylcyclopropenone (DPC). These receptors were collected from a woman aged 50 to 60 with alopecia areata. Some clones in this sample may be carry-over from other donors' samples.

The chain employs TRBV11-2 and TRBJ2-3; tentative D call: TRBD1 (6 bases). Between the trimmed V and J ends, which lost 3 bases and 6 bases, there was a span of 13 bases. Germline CDR1 and CDR2: SGHAT and FQNNGV. The CDR3 is 14 amino acids. The CDR3 protein is CASSLSLGGDTQYF. The CDR3 DNA reads TGTGCCAGCAGCTTGAGCCTAGGGGGTGATACGCAGTATTTT.

The V and J genes are TRBV9 and TRBJ2-2, with D possibly TRBD1 on 6 matching bases. Trimming took 2 bases from V and 5 from J, leaving 13 bases between them. Germline values: CDR1 SGDLS, CDR2 YYNGEE. The CDR3 sequence is 15 residues long. The CDR3 spells CASSVGGGQTGELFF. The CDR3 DNA sequence: TGTGCCAGCAGCGTTGGGGGCGGACAAACCGGGGAGCTGTTTTTT.

This clonotype came up many times. The gene calls are TRBV12-3 or TRBV12-4 and TRBJ2-3; 8 bases align to TRBD2. With 6 bases clipped from V and 2 bases from J, the junction kept 7 bases outside the gene matches. There are 15 residues in the CDR3. The CDR3 DNA sequence: TGTGCCAGCAGATCCGGGACTAGGGCCACAGATACGCAGTATTTT. Translated: CASRSGTRATDTQYF.

This CDR3 is CSARTGTTGTDTQYF. The CDR3 DNA follows: TGCAGCGCGAGAACCGGGACTACGGGCACAGATACGCAGTATTTT. The chain joins TRBV29-1 to TRBJ2-3; 7 bases fit TRBD2. V lost 7 bases, J lost 1 base, and 11 bases stayed unmatched. Germline values: CDR1 SQVTM, CDR2 ANQGSEA. The CDR3 spans 15 residues.

This clonotype was observed many times. The rearrangement uses TRBV5-5 and TRBJ2-1; D might be TRBD2 (5 bases). V lost 4 bases, J lost 0 bases, and 14 bases lay in between. The CDR3 consists of 16 residues. Germline CDR1 reads SGHKS; CDR2 reads YYEKEE (reference sequence). The CDR3 is CASSRVPGSSYNEQFF. The DNA of the CDR3 is TGTGCCAGCAGCCGAGTACCGGGGAGCTCCTACAATGAGCAGTTCTTC.

The rearrangement links TRBV19 to TRBJ1-6; D not resolved. Germline CDR1 reads LNHDA; CDR2 reads SQIVND (reference sequence). The CDR3 runs 13 residues. Trimming shortened V by 4 bases and J by 10 bases, and 11 bases separated the two germline ends. This chain's CDR3 is CASSRDSQSPLHF. CDR3 nucleotides: TGTGCCAGTAGTAGAGATAGTCAATCACCCCTCCACTTT. Based on the CDR3 plus reference TRBV19 and TRBJ1-6, the full variable domain is DGGITQSPKYLFRKEGQNVTLSCEQNLNHDAMYWYRQDPGQGLRLIYYSQIVNDFQKGDIAEGYSVSREKKESFPLTVTSAQKNPTAFYLCASSRDSQSPLHFGNGTRLTVT.

The table lists this clonotype with a few counts. J is TRBJ1-5 and V is TRBV2, with a weak D call TRBD1 (6 bases). CDR1 and CDR2 from the germline V gene are SNHLY and FYNNEI. This CDR3 is 14 amino acids long. Trimming removed 6 bases from V and 2 bases from J, with 11 bases in between. The CDR3 bases are TGTGCCAGCAGCGGGGACACCCGCAATCAGCCCCAGCATTTT. This sequence encodes CASSGDTRNQPQHF.

This clonotype has only a few counts. The rearrangement links TRBV10-3 to TRBJ2-7; perhaps TRBD1 as D (5 bases). V lost 0 bases to trimming and J lost 6 bases, with 12 bases between them. The CDR3 runs 14 residues. The germline gives CDR1 ENHRY, CDR2 SYGVKD. CDR3 residues: CAISESGLTGEQYF. In DNA, the CDR3 is TGTGCCATCAGTGAGTCGGGCCTCACAGGCGAGCAGTACTTC.

The rearrangement uses TRBV18 and TRBJ1-2, with D uncertain. CDR1 is KGHSH, CDR2 LQKENI, per germline. The V end lost 2 bases, the J end lost 0 bases, and 4 bases lay between the germline ends. The CDR3 is 13 amino acids. For the CDR3, the DNA is TGTGCCAGCTCACCAATGGCTAACTATGGCTACACCTTC. Translating it yields CASSPMANYGYTF.

This clonotype was observed many times. V gene TRBV6-6 combines with J gene TRBJ2-3; 13 bases agree with TRBD2. The junction had 2 bases not matched to a gene; V was cut back by 7 bases and J by 1 base. Germline-derived CDR1 and CDR2 are MNHNY and SVGAGI (reference sequence). This CDR3 is 15 amino acids long. The CDR3 spells CASIGTSGGTDTQYF. CDR3 nucleotides: TGTGCCAGCATCGGGACTAGCGGGGGCACAGATACGCAGTATTTT.

This clonotype was counted ten times or more. The genes are TRBV5-6 and TRBJ2-7; tentative D call: TRBD1 (5 bases). Per germline, CDR1 SGHDT and CDR2 YYEEEE. The CDR3 has 13 amino acids. V was trimmed by 0 bases and J by 3 bases, leaving 7 bases between them. The CDR3 region has the DNA TGTGCCAGCAGCTTGGACAGGAACTACGAGCAGTACTTC. Translating it yields CASSLDRNYEQYF.

In its sample, this clonotype was seen many times. V usage is TRBV12-3 or TRBV12-4 and J usage is TRBJ1-3; no definite D call. Trimming removed 5 bases from V and 4 bases from J, with 12 bases in between. This CDR3 contains 14 residues. DNA of the CDR3: TGTGCCAGCAGTCGGATGTCGCAGGGAAACACCATATATTTT. It specifies CASSRMSQGNTIYF.

At least ten counts were recorded for this clonotype. The chain employs TRBV12-2 and TRBJ2-5; the D segment call TRBD1 is taken from the table without a DNA check. TRBV12-2 represents a pseudogene. CDR3 length equals 12 residues. The CDR3 sequence: CASRYWGETQYF. DNA of the CDR3: TGTGCAAGTCGCTACTGGGGGGAGACCCAGTACTTC.

In this sample, this clonotype turned up a few times. This chain joins TRBV6-5 and TRBJ1-5; 7 nucleotides line up with TRBD1. Germline lookup yields CDR1 MNHEY and CDR2 SVGAGI. J gave up 6 bases and V 11 bases, and 19 bases lay outside the gene matches. There are 16 residues in the CDR3. The CDR3 loop reads CACSPGFQGGGQPQHF. Written as DNA, the CDR3 is TGTGCCTGTTCTCCAGGGTTTCAGGGGGGAGGTCAGCCCCAGCATTTT.

CDR3 protein: CASSPGTQYNEQFF. The CDR3 bases are TGTGCCAGCAGCCCAGGGACACAATACAATGAGCAGTTCTTC. V usage is TRBV13 and J usage is TRBJ2-1; a weak D match, TRBD1 (6 bases). Germline values: CDR1 PRHDT, CDR2 FYEKMQ (reference sequence). CDR3 size: 14 residues. V lost 5 bases, J lost 4 bases, and 12 bases lay in between.

This clonotype has ten or more counts. The chain is built from TRBV29-1 and TRBJ1-2, with no clear D. Trimming cost V 3 bases and J 4 bases, with 12 bases left between them. The CDR3 length is 13 residues. Per the germline V gene, CDR1 is SQVTM and CDR2 is ANQGSEA. CDR3 nucleotides: TGCAGCGTTGAGTCAGCCCCCGGCTATGGCTACACCTTC. Encoded protein: CSVESAPGYGYTF.

The chain couples TRBV18 to TRBJ2-5; D may be TRBD1 or TRBD2 (5 bases each). Germline CDR1 reads KGHSH; CDR2 reads LQKENI. V lost 7 bases, J lost 1 base, and 13 bases lay in between. The CDR3 loop spans 14 amino acids. The CDR3 DNA follows: TGTGCCAGCTTACTCCGGGACGGCCAAGAGACCCAGTACTTC. As protein: CASLLRDGQETQYF.

This clonotype was seen many times. The rearrangement links TRBV19 to TRBJ2-2, with D possibly TRBD1 on 5 matching bases. The V end lost 3 bases, the J end lost 6 bases, and 11 bases lay between the germline ends. Germline V gives CDR1 LNHDA, CDR2 SQIVND (reference sequence). This CDR3 region has 14 residues. Here the CDR3 DNA reads TGTGCCAGTAGTATCGGCAGGGCGGCCGGGGAGCTGTTTTTT. It is translated as CASSIGRAAGELFF.

This clonotype came up many times. J is TRBJ2-7 and V is TRBV7-2, with D maybe TRBD2 (6 bases). There are 13 residues in the CDR3. CDR1 and CDR2 from the germline V gene are SGHTA and FQGNSA. Trimming removed 5 bases at V and 1 base at J, with 9 bases between. The CDR3 coding sequence is TGTGCCAGCAGCATGACTAGTTCCTACGAGCAGTACTTC. Translated: CASSMTSSYEQYF.

This clonotype showed up many times. CDR3 sequence (DNA): TGTGCCAGCAGTGAGTTTGCTGGTGAGGGCTCCAATGAGCAGTTCTTC. Its protein product is CASSEFAGEGSNEQFF. The chain combines TRBV2 with TRBJ2-1, with a weak D call TRBD2 (5 bases). V lost 3 bases to trimming and J lost 6 bases, with 18 bases between them. Looked up from germline, CDR1 is SNHLY and CDR2 is FYNNEI. The CDR3 totals 16 residues.

This clonotype was seen more than once but under ten times. V is TRBV20-1 and J is TRBJ2-1; D is unresolved. From germline, CDR1 is DFQATT and CDR2 SNEGSKA (reference sequence). The CDR3 runs 13 residues. V gave up 3 bases and J gave up 7 bases, with 13 bases separating them. The CDR3 region is CSARDTTLNEQFF. CDR3 bases: TGCAGTGCTAGGGATACTACCTTGAATGAGCAGTTCTTC.

This clonotype showed up many times. For the CDR3, the DNA is TGTGCCAGCAGAAAGGCGGGGGGGCCGACAGATACGCAGTATTTT. Translating gives CASRKAGGPTDTQYF. The V call is TRBV12-3 or TRBV12-4, the J call TRBJ2-3; the match to TRBD2 covers 9 bases. The V and J ends lost 6 bases and 3 bases, in that order; junction bases with no gene match: 7. The CDR3 covers 15 residues.

CDR3 protein: CASSLQSAYEQYF. In DNA form, the CDR3 reads TGTGCCAGCAGCTTACAGTCTGCCTACGAGCAGTACTTC. This chain uses TRBV7-2 with TRBJ2-7, with D unclear. V lost 2 bases, J lost 2 bases, and 7 bases lay in between. There are 13 residues in the CDR3. CDR1 and CDR2 from the germline V gene are SGHTA and FQGNSA.

This clonotype was detected only a few times. This chain joins TRBV6-5 and TRBJ2-1; a weak D match, TRBD1 (6 bases). The CDR3 sequence is 18 residues long. Trimming took 2 bases from V and 0 from J, leaving 17 bases between them. Germline CDR1 MNHEY, CDR2 SVGAGI. As DNA, the CDR3 is TGTGCCAGCAGTTACCGAACCTACAGGGCGAGCTCCTACAATGAGCAGTTCTTC. Protein: CASSYRTYRASSYNEQFF.

This clonotype was seen many times. The gene calls are TRBV7-9 and TRBJ1-5, with 10 bases lining up with TRBD1. The CDR3 is 15 amino acids. V dropped 1 base and J dropped 6; count of bases not matched to a gene: 3. Germline CDR1 is SEHNR and CDR2 is FQNEAQ (reference sequence). The CDR3 DNA sequence: TGTGCCAGCAGCTTAGACGGGACAGGGGTTCAGCCCCAGCATTTT. Translation: CASSLDGTGVQPQHF.

This rearrangement joins TRBV11-2 to TRBJ2-2, with TRBD1 as a possible D gene (5 bases). The CDR3 consists of 13 residues. Trimming took 8 bases from V and 3 from J, leaving 10 bases between them. CDR1 is SGHAT and CDR2 is FQNNGV in the germline V gene. The CDR3 reads CASQGGDTGELFF. In DNA form, the CDR3 reads TGTGCCAGCCAGGGTGGAGACACCGGGGAGCTGTTTTTT. The full variable domain, completed using reference TRBV11-2 and TRBJ2-2, is EAGVAQSPRYKIIEKRQSVAFWCNPISGHATLYWYQQILGQGPKLLIQFQNNGVVDDSQLPKDRFSAERLKGVDSTLKIQPAKLEDSAVYLCASQGGDTGELFFGEGSRLTVL.

This clonotype has ten or more counts. This chain uses TRBV20-1 with TRBJ2-3; D is perhaps TRBD1 or TRBD2 (5 bases each). V lost 3 bases and J 0 bases, leaving 10 bases between the germline ends. The germline gives CDR1 DFQATT, CDR2 SNEGSKA (reference sequence). The length of the CDR3 is 14 residues. CDR3 nucleotides: TGCAGTGCTAGGGGGGACCAGAGCACAGATACGCAGTATTTT. Translation: CSARGDQSTDTQYF.

The J gene is TRBJ1-5, the V gene TRBV24-1; perhaps TRBD1 as D (6 bases). V lost 9 bases and J lost 6, with 17 bases in between. The CDR3 is 14 amino acids. The germline gives CDR1 KGHDR, CDR2 SFDVKD. The CDR3, as DNA: TGTGCCACCCCTAGGTCAGGGGAGGGTCAGCCCCAGCATTTT. Translating gives CATPRSGEGQPQHF.

This clonotype was seen a handful of times. The rearrangement links TRBV5-6 to TRBJ2-7, with D possibly TRBD2 on 5 matching bases. CDR3 length: 15 amino acids. V shed 0 bases and J shed 0 bases, with 10 bases lying between them. Germline loops: CDR1 SGHDT, CDR2 YYEEEE. The CDR3 DNA follows: TGTGCCAGCAGCTTGGCCGACGGGGACTCCTACGAGCAGTACTTC. This gives the protein CASSLADGDSYEQYF.

The gene calls are TRBV5-4 and TRBJ1-1, with D possibly matching TRBD1 (6 bases). The germline gives CDR1 SGHNT, CDR2 YYREEE (reference sequence). V lost 4 bases and J 4 bases, leaving 17 bases between the germline ends. This CDR3 is 15 amino acids long. This CDR3 is CASSLPPRGPTEAFF. The CDR3 DNA reads as TGTGCCAGCAGCCTTCCTCCCAGGGGCCCCACTGAAGCTTTCTTT.

This clonotype was seen ten or more times. The chain carries TRBV29-1 and TRBJ1-2, with TRBD1 matching 7 bases. The CDR3 has 12 amino acids. V lost 6 bases and J lost 3; bases outside the gene matches: 4. Germline V gene data show CDR1 as SQVTM and CDR2 as ANQGSEA. The CDR3 nucleotides are TGCAGCGTCCGACAGGGAGACTATGGCTACACCTTC. Its translation is CSVRQGDYGYTF.